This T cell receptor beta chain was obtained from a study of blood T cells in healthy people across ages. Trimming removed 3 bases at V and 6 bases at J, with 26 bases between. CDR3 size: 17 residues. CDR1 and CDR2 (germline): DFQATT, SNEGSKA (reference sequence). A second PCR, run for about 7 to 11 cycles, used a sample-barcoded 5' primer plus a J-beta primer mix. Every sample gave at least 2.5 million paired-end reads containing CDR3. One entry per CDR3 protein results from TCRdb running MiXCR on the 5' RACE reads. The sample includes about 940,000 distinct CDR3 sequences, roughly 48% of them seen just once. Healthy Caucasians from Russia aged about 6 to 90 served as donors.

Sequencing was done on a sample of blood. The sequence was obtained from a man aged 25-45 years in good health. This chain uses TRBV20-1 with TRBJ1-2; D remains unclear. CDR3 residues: CSASVFFRDEQYNGYTF. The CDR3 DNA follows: TGCAGTGCTAGTGTTTTCTTTCGAGACGAACAATACAATGGCTACACCTTC.